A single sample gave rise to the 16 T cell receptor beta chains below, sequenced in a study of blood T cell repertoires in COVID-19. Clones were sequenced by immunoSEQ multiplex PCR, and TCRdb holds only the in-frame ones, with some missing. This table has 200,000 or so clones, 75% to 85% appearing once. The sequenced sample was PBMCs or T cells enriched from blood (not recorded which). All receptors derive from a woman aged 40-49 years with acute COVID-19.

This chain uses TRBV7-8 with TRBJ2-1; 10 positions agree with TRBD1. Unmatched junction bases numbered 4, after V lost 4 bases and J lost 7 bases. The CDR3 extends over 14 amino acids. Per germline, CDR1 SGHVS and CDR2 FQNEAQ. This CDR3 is CASSYGQGGNEQFF. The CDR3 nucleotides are TGTGCCAGCAGCTACGGACAGGGGGGGAATGAGCAGTTCTTC.

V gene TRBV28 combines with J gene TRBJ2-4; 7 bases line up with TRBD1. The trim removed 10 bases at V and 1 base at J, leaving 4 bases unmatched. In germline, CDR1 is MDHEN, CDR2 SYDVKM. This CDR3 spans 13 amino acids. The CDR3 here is CATQQGAKNIQYF. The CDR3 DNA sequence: TGTGCCACTCAACAGGGGGCCAAAAACATTCAGTACTTC.

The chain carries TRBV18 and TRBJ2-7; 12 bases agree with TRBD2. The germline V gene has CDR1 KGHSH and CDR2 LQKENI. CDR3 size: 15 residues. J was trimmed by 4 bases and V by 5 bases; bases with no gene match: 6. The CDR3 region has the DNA TGTGCCAGCTCAATGACTAGCGGGAGCGAGTACGAGCAGTACTTC. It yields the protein CASSMTSGSEYEQYF.

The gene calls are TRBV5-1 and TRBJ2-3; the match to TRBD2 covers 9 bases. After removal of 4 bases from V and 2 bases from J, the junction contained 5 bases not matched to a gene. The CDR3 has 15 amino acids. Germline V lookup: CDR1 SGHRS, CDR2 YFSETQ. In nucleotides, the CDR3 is TGCGCCAGCAGCCCTAGCGGGGACTTCACAGATACGCAGTATTTT. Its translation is CASSPSGDFTDTQYF. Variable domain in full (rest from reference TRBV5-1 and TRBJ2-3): KAGVTQTPRYLIKTRGQQVTLSCSPISGHRSVSWYQQTPGQGLQFLFEYFSETQRNKGNFPGRFSGRQFSNSRSEMNVSTLELGDSALYLCASSPSGDFTDTQYFGPGTRLTVL.

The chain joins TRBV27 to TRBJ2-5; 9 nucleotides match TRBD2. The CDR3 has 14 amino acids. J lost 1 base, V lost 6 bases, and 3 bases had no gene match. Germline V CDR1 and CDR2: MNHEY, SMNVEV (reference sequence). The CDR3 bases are TGTGCCAGCAGGATAGCGGGAGTCCAAGAGACCCAGTACTTC. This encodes CASRIAGVQETQYF.

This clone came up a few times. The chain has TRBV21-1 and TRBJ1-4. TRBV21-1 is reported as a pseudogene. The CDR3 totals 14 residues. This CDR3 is CASSKVTVNEKLFF. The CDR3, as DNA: TGTGCCAGCAGCAAAGTCACGGTAAATGAAAAACTGTTTTTT.

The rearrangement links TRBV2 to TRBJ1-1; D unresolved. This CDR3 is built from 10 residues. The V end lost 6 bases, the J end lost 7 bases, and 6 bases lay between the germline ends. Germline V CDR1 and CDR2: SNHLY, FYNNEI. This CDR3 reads CASSSGEAFF. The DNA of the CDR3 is TGTGCCAGCAGCAGCGGTGAAGCTTTCTTT.

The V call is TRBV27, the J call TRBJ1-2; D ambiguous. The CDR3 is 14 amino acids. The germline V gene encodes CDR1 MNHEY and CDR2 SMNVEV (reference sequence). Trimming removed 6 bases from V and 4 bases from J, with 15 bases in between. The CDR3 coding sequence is TGTGCCAGCAGCCCCTCGGTCCTGTTCTATGGCTACACCTTC. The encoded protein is CASSPSVLFYGYTF.

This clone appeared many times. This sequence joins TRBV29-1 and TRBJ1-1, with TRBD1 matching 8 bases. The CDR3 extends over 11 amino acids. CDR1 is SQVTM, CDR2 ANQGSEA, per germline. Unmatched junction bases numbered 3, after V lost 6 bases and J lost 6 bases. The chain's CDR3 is CSVSQGAEAFF. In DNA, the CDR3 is TGCAGCGTATCACAGGGGGCTGAAGCTTTCTTT.

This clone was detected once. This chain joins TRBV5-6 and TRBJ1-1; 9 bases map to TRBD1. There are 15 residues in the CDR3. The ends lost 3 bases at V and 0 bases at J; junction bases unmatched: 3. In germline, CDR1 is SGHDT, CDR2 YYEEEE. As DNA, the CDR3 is TGTGCCAGCAGCTACCGGGACAGGGTGAACACTGAAGCTTTCTTT. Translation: CASSYRDRVNTEAFF.

CDR3 amino acids: CASSQEEGMNEQYF. DNA of the CDR3: TGTGCCAGCAGCCAAGAGGAGGGGATGAACGAGCAGTACTTC. The chain uses TRBV13 and TRBJ2-7; D is perhaps TRBD2 (6 bases). Trimming left V 5 bases short and J 5 bases short, with 16 bases between. Germline assignment: CDR1 PRHDT and CDR2 FYEKMQ (reference sequence). This CDR3 has 14 residues.

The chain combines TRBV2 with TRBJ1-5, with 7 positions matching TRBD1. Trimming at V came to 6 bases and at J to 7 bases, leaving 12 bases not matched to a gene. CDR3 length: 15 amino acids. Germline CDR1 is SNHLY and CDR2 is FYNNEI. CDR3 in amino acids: CASRRTQGPGQPQHF. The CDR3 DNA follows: TGTGCCAGCAGGCGAACACAGGGGCCGGGCCAGCCCCAGCATTTT. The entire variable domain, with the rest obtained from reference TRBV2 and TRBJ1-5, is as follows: EPEVTQTPSHQVTQMGQEVILRCVPISNHLYFYWYRQILGQKVEFLVSFYNNEISEKSEIFDDQFSVERPDGSNFTLKIRSTKLEDSAMYFCASRRTQGPGQPQHFGDGTRLSIL.

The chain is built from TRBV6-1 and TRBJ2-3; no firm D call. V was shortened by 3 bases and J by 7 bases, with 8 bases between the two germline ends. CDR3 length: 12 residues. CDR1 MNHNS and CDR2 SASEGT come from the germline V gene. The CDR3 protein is CASSEADYTQYF. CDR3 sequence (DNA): TGTGCCAGCAGTGAGGCCGATTATACGCAGTATTTT.

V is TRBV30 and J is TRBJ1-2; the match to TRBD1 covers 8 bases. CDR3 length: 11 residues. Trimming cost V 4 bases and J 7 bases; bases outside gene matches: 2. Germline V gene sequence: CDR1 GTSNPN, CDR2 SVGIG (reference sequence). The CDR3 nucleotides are TGTGCCTGGACGACAGGGGTTGGCTACACCTTC. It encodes CAWTTGVGYTF. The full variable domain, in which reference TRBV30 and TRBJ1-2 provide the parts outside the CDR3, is SQTIHQWPATLVQPVGSPLSLECTVEGTSNPNLYWYRQAAGRGLQLLFYSVGIGQISSEVPQNLSASRPQDRQFILSSKKLLLSDSGFYLCAWTTGVGYTFGSGTRLTVV.

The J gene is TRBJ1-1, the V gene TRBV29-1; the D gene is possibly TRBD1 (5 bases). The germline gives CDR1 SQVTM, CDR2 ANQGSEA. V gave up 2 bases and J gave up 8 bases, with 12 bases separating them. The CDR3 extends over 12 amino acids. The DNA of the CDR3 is TGCAGCGTTGAAAGGGGTGGCTGGGAAGCTTTCTTT. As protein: CSVERGGWEAFF.

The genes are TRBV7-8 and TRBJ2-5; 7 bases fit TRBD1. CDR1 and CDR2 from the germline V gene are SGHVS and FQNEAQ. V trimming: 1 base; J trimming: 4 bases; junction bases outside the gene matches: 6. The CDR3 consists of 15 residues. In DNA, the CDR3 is TGTGCCAGCAGCTTAGACAGGGGAAAGAGAGAGACCCAGTACTTC. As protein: CASSLDRGKRETQYF.